The 32 T cell receptor beta chains listed next were all sequenced from one sample in a study of cytomegalovirus exposure and HLA in healthy donors. Vbeta (60) and Jbeta (13) primers were used in the PCR. The method was immunoSEQ multiplex PCR; TCRdb's version includes in-frame clones alone and lacks a portion of them. Found here are roughly 140,000 clones, roughly 80% of them singletons; the top ten hold approximately 4%. Sequenced material: PBMCs. These TCRs come from a woman aged 40-49 years in good health and CMV-seropositive.

The chain uses TRBV28 and TRBJ2-2; D is perhaps TRBD1 (6 bases). Between the trimmed V and J ends, which lost 5 bases and 1 base, there was a span of 20 bases. Looked up from germline, CDR1 is MDHEN and CDR2 is SYDVKM. CDR3 length equals 18 residues. For the CDR3, the DNA is TGTGCCAGCAGTCCTCAAGGCAGGGGAAATGGGAACACCGGGGAGCTGTTTTTT. This gives the protein CASSPQGRGNGNTGELFF.

In this sample, this clone turned up once. The chain couples TRBV7-2 to TRBJ2-1; possibly TRBD1 for D (7 bases). The germline V gene encodes CDR1 SGHTA and CDR2 FQGNSA. The germline V and J ends were trimmed by 4 bases and 4 bases, with 14 bases remaining between them. CDR3 length: 15 residues. The CDR3 loop reads CASSWRDSKYNEQFF. The CDR3 DNA is TGTGCCAGCAGCTGGAGGGACAGTAAATACAATGAGCAGTTCTTC. The variable domain in full, completed from reference TRBV7-2 and TRBJ2-1, reads GAGVSQSPSNKVTEKGKDVELRCDPISGHTALYWYRQSLGQGLEFLIYFQGNSAPDKSGLPSDRFSAERTGGSVSTLTIQRTQQEDSAVYLCASSWRDSKYNEQFFGPGTRLTVL.

V is TRBV5-4 and J is TRBJ1-2, with 11 bases fitting TRBD1. CDR1 is SGHNT, CDR2 YYREEE, per germline (reference sequence). This CDR3 is 16 amino acids long. The V and J ends lost 3 bases and 8 bases, in that order; junction bases with no gene match: 12. The CDR3 DNA reads TGTGCCAGCAGCTCTACGGGACAGGGGGGTACGGGCGGCTACACCTTC. Protein: CASSSTGQGGTGGYTF.

As regards this clone: A junction boundary mismatches the germline segment, possibly from a read error. This sequence joins TRBV25-1 and TRBJ2-5; D ambiguous. This CDR3 is built from 14 residues. Germline CDR1 reads MGHDK; CDR2 reads SYGVNS. CDR3 sequence reads: CAGSEFTAQETQYF. CDR3 in DNA: TGTGCCGGCAGTGAATTCACAGCCCAAGAGACCCAGTACTTC. Together with reference TRBV25-1 and TRBJ2-5, the CDR3 gives the full variable domain: EADIYQTPRYLVIGTGKKITLECSQTMGHDKMYWYQQDPGMELHLIHYSYGVNSTEKGDLSSESTVSRIRTEHFPLTLESARPSHTSQYLCAGSEFTAQETQYFGPGTRLLVL.

This rearrangement joins TRBV7-3 to TRBJ2-1, with 7 bases that match TRBD1. The CDR3 is made up of 17 amino acids. Germline V gene data show CDR1 as SGHTA and CDR2 as FQGTGA. J was trimmed by 0 bases and V by 1 base; bases with no gene match: 6. The CDR3 nucleotides read TGTGCCAGCAGCTTAAGGTGGGACAGAGTCTCCTACAATGAGCAGTTCTTC. It codes for CASSLRWDRVSYNEQFF.

This clone turned up a few times. The chain couples TRBV7-9 to TRBJ1-4; 11 bases are a match to TRBD1. Germline loops: CDR1 SEHNR, CDR2 FQNEAQ (reference sequence). CDR3 size: 16 residues. The junction had 4 bases not matched to a gene; V was cut back by 0 bases and J by 7 bases. Here the CDR3 DNA reads TGTGCCAGCAGCTTAGCCACCGGGACAGGGGGTGAAAAACTGTTTTTT. This codes for CASSLATGTGGEKLFF.

The V and J genes are TRBV18 and TRBJ2-1; tentatively, D is TRBD1 (6 bases). This CDR3 is built from 11 residues. The germline V and J ends were trimmed by 4 bases and 10 bases, with 8 bases remaining between them. Germline V lookup: CDR1 KGHSH, CDR2 LQKENI. In nucleotides, the CDR3 is TGTGCCAGCTCACGTACAGGGGAGCAGTTCTTC. Amino acid sequence: CASSRTGEQFF.

J is TRBJ2-7 and V is TRBV9; D is ambiguous. The CDR3 loop spans 14 amino acids. V gave up 0 bases and J gave up 5 bases, with 12 bases separating them. Germline V gene sequence: CDR1 SGDLS, CDR2 YYNGEE. Written as DNA, the CDR3 is TGTGCCAGCAGCGTAGGTCTAGTTACGGACGAGCAGTACTTC. Residues: CASSVGLVTDEQYF. Drawing the rest from reference TRBV9 and TRBJ2-7, the complete variable domain is DSGVTQTPKHLITATGQRVTLRCSPRSGDLSVYWYQQSLDQGLQFLIQYYNGEERAKGNILERFSAQQFPDLHSELNLSSLELGDSALYFCASSVGLVTDEQYFGPGTRLTVT.

The table lists this clone with a few counts. The chain has TRBV10-3 and TRBJ1-4, with TRBD1 matching over 9 bases. Trimming at V came to 2 bases and at J to 7 bases, leaving 14 bases not matched to a gene. The germline CDR1 and CDR2 sequences are ENHRY and SYGVKD. This CDR3 has 18 amino acids. The CDR3: CAISEEAGQGWFLEKLFF. As DNA, the CDR3 is TGTGCCATCAGTGAGGAGGCGGGACAGGGTTGGTTTCTTGAAAAACTGTTTTTT.

The J gene is TRBJ2-5, the V gene TRBV19; 8 bases align to TRBD1. The DNA end favors TRBJ2-7, so the J call may be wrong. The CDR3 has 14 amino acids. CDR1 LNHDA and CDR2 SQIVND come from the germline V gene (reference sequence). CDR3 loop: CASSIGQGLYEQYF. Here the CDR3 DNA reads TGTGCCAGTAGTATTGGACAGGGACTCTACGAGCAGTACTTC.

The rearrangement uses TRBV5-4 and TRBJ2-5, with a weak D call TRBD1 (6 bases). The V end lost 0 bases, the J end lost 6 bases, and 15 bases lay between the germline ends. The germline gives CDR1 SGHNT, CDR2 YYREEE (reference sequence). This CDR3 comprises 15 residues. For the CDR3, the DNA is TGTGCCAGCAGCTTGGAGGGGTCAGGGGCCAAGACCCAGTACTTC. It translates to CASSLEGSGAKTQYF.

The chain combines TRBV2 with TRBJ1-2; 7 nucleotides line up with TRBD1. The V gene end was trimmed by 7 bases and the J gene end by 4 bases; junction bases not matched to a gene: 6. Germline CDR1 SNHLY, CDR2 FYNNEI. This CDR3 spans 13 amino acids. The DNA for the CDR3 is TGTGCCAGCAAGGAATCAGGGGGCTATGGCTACACCTTC. Its protein is CASKESGGYGYTF.

The V call is TRBV7-9, the J call TRBJ2-1; 9 bases agree with TRBD2. Germline V gives CDR1 SEHNR, CDR2 FQNEAQ (reference sequence). CDR3 length: 14 amino acids. With V trimmed by 6 bases and J by 0 bases, 0 bases remained unmatched. This CDR3 is CASRLAGSYNEQFF. CDR3 coding DNA: TGTGCCAGCAGACTAGCGGGCTCCTACAATGAGCAGTTCTTC.

The chain carries TRBV28 and TRBJ2-7; 10 bases line up with TRBD1. The J segment lost 4 bases and the V segment lost 6 bases, leaving 9 bases of the junction unmatched. CDR3 length: 15 amino acids. Per germline, CDR1 MDHEN and CDR2 SYDVKM. The CDR3 bases are TGTGCCAGCAGCCTCGGGACAGGGGAACCTTACGAGCAGTACTTC. Translation gives CASSLGTGEPYEQYF.

The rearrangement joins TRBV30 to TRBJ1-5; the D gene is possibly TRBD1 (6 bases). CDR1 is GTSNPN and CDR2 is SVGIG in the germline V gene (reference sequence). The CDR3 loop spans 13 amino acids. The ends were cut back, 5 bases at V and 7 bases at J, with 15 bases in the middle. The CDR3 bases are TGTGCCTGGGGGGAAACAGGGAGCCAGCCCCAGCATTTT. Translation: CAWGETGSQPQHF.

This clone came up once. V gene TRBV23-1 combines with J gene TRBJ2-4, with a tentative D call TRBD2 (5 bases). TRBV23-1 is identified as an open reading frame with a role that is uncertain. CDR3 size: 14 residues. The germline V and J ends were trimmed by 2 bases and 8 bases, with 13 bases remaining between them. CDR3 bases: TGCGCCAGCAGTCAAGTACCGCTGGGAGACATTCAGTACTTC. Protein product: CASSQVPLGDIQYF.

This clone has a handful of counts. This chain connects TRBV20-1 to TRBJ1-1, with D uncertain. V was trimmed by 2 bases and J by 1 base, leaving 2 bases between them. CDR1 is DFQATT, CDR2 SNEGSKA, per germline (reference sequence). The CDR3 has 11 residues. CDR3 coding DNA: TGCAGTGCTAGACGGAACACTGAAGCTTTCTTT. Translating it yields CSARRNTEAFF.

The chain carries TRBV5-1 and TRBJ1-2, with TRBD1 matching over 7 bases. J gave up 4 bases and V 4 bases, and 7 bases lay outside the gene matches. Per the germline V gene, CDR1 is SGHRS and CDR2 is YFSETQ. There are 14 residues in the CDR3. CDR3: CASSPQGNGYGYTF. Here the CDR3 DNA reads TGCGCCAGCAGCCCACAGGGGAACGGCTATGGCTACACCTTC.

A single count supports this clone. V usage is TRBV7-2 and J usage is TRBJ2-2, with D possibly TRBD1 on 5 matching bases. From germline, CDR1 is SGHTA and CDR2 FQGNSA. This CDR3 is 16 amino acids long. Trimming left V 3 bases short and J 5 bases short, with 16 bases between. CDR3 nucleotide sequence: TGTGCCAGCAGCTTGAATGGGGCAAAAAATACCGGGGAGCTGTTTTTT. Its translation is CASSLNGAKNTGELFF.

The table lists this clone with a count of one. The gene calls are TRBV18 and TRBJ2-1; the match to TRBD1 covers 8 bases. V lost 5 bases, J lost 10 bases, and 4 bases stayed unmatched. Germline assignment: CDR1 KGHSH and CDR2 LQKENI. This CDR3 is 12 amino acids long. The CDR3 spells CASSGQGGEQFF. CDR3 bases: TGTGCCAGCTCAGGACAGGGCGGGGAGCAGTTCTTC.

This clone has a handful of counts. This chain joins TRBV7-3 and TRBJ2-1; D may be TRBD2 (6 bases). The V end was cut by 5 bases, the J end by 2 bases, with 7 bases between. The germline V gene has CDR1 SGHTA and CDR2 FQGTGA. The CDR3 extends over 13 amino acids. The CDR3: CASSREAYNEQFF. The CDR3 DNA is TGTGCCAGCAGCAGGGAGGCCTACAATGAGCAGTTCTTC.

This chain joins TRBV7-8 and TRBJ1-4; the D is unclear. This CDR3 comprises 14 residues. CDR1 and CDR2 (germline): SGHVS, FQNEAQ. V lost 7 bases, J lost 1 base, and 10 bases lay in between. The CDR3 nucleotides are TGTGCCAGCACCTCGAGAGAAACTAATGAAAAACTGTTTTTT. Protein product: CASTSRETNEKLFF.

This sequence joins TRBV5-1 and TRBJ1-1; no firm D call. The CDR3 totals 14 residues. CDR1 is SGHRS and CDR2 is YFSETQ in the germline V gene. V dropped 1 base and J dropped 4 bases, with 11 bases sitting between them. CDR3 region: CASSLTVGSTEAFF. DNA of the CDR3: TGCGCCAGCAGCTTGACCGTCGGGAGCACTGAAGCTTTCTTT.

The V gene is TRBV6-6, the J gene TRBJ2-1, with TRBD2 identical over 7 bases. Germline V gene sequence: CDR1 MNHNY, CDR2 SVGAGI (reference sequence). The J segment lost 9 bases and the V segment lost 8 bases, leaving 4 bases of the junction unmatched. CDR3 length equals 11 residues. The CDR3 sequence is CASGGEGEQFF. CDR3 bases: TGTGCCAGCGGGGGGGAGGGTGAGCAGTTCTTC.

The chain couples TRBV6-4 to TRBJ2-2; D unclear. The V end lost 1 base, the J end lost 7 bases, and 4 bases lay between the germline ends. Germline V gene sequence: CDR1 MRHNA, CDR2 SNTAGT. The CDR3 has 12 amino acids. The CDR3 bases are TGTGCCAGCAGTGACTTCTACGGGGAGCTGTTTTTT. Residues: CASSDFYGELFF.

The chain combines TRBV7-2 with TRBJ2-3, with D tentatively TRBD2 (6 bases). Germline loops: CDR1 SGHTA, CDR2 FQGNSA. This CDR3 contains 15 residues. V shed 4 bases and J shed 2 bases, with 13 bases lying between them. CDR3: CASSSAGRHTDTQYF. In DNA form, the CDR3 reads TGTGCCAGCAGCTCGGCGGGGCGACACACAGATACGCAGTATTTT.

This clone has just a few counts. The rearrangement uses TRBV6-6 and TRBJ2-7, with 7 bases matching TRBD2. The V segment lost 5 bases and the J segment 2 bases; nucleotides outside the gene matches: 9. The CDR3 runs 15 residues. Germline V gene sequence: CDR1 MNHNY, CDR2 SVGAGI (reference sequence). CDR3 sequence reads: CASSPRGAGTYEQYF. CDR3 bases: TGTGCCAGCAGTCCCCGGGGAGCGGGGACCTACGAGCAGTACTTC.

The gene calls are TRBV30 and TRBJ2-7; TRBD1 aligns across 10 bases. With V trimmed by 4 bases and J by 5 bases, 5 bases remained unmatched. Looked up from germline, CDR1 is GTSNPN and CDR2 is SVGIG (reference sequence). The length of the CDR3 is 13 residues. CDR3 nucleotide sequence: TGTGCCTGGAATCCGGACAGGGGGGACGAGCAGTACTTC. Translating gives CAWNPDRGDEQYF.

The J gene is TRBJ2-5, the V gene TRBV7-9; 11 nucleotides match TRBD2. Trimming at V came to 5 bases and at J to 5 bases, leaving 4 bases not matched to a gene. The CDR3 has 14 amino acids. Germline CDR1 is SEHNR and CDR2 is FQNEAQ (reference sequence). This CDR3 reads CASSPSGGTETQYF. CDR3 nucleotides: TGTGCCAGCAGCCCTAGCGGGGGGACGGAGACCCAGTACTTC. Together with reference TRBV7-9 and TRBJ2-5, the CDR3 gives the full variable domain: DTGVSQNPRHKITKRGQNVTFRCDPISEHNRLYWYRQTLGQGPEFLTYFQNEAQLEKSRLLSDRFSAERPKGSFSTLEIQRTEQGDSAMYLCASSPSGGTETQYFGPGTRLLVL.

The rearrangement uses TRBV6-5 and TRBJ1-3; maybe TRBD1 (6 bases). CDR1 is MNHEY and CDR2 is SVGAGI in the germline V gene. Trimming removed 2 bases from V and 1 base from J, with 12 bases in between. This CDR3 is 16 amino acids long. Written as DNA, the CDR3 is TGTGCCAGCAGTTACCTAGGACAGTTTTCTGGAAACACCATATATTTT. Protein product: CASSYLGQFSGNTIYF.

The V call is TRBV9, the J call TRBJ2-1; the D gene is possibly TRBD1 (6 bases). CDR1 and CDR2 (germline): SGDLS, YYNGEE. The V end was cut by 3 bases, the J end by 6 bases, with 13 bases between. CDR3 length: 14 amino acids. The CDR3, as DNA: TGTGCCAGCAGCGCCTTTGGGACAACCAATGAGCAGTTCTTC. Translated, it gives CASSAFGTTNEQFF. The full variable domain, rest sourced from reference TRBV9 and TRBJ2-1, is DSGVTQTPKHLITATGQRVTLRCSPRSGDLSVYWYQQSLDQGLQFLIQYYNGEERAKGNILERFSAQQFPDLHSELNLSSLELGDSALYFCASSAFGTTNEQFFGPGTRLTVL.

J is TRBJ2-7 and V is TRBV5-1; 9 positions match TRBD2. The germline gives CDR1 SGHRS, CDR2 YFSETQ. The CDR3 is 15 amino acids. V was pared by 4 bases and J by 6 bases, with 11 bases of the junction left unmatched. This chain's CDR3 is CASSRDGTSNGEQYF. The DNA for the CDR3 is TGCGCCAGCAGCCGAGATGGGACTAGCAATGGCGAGCAGTACTTC.